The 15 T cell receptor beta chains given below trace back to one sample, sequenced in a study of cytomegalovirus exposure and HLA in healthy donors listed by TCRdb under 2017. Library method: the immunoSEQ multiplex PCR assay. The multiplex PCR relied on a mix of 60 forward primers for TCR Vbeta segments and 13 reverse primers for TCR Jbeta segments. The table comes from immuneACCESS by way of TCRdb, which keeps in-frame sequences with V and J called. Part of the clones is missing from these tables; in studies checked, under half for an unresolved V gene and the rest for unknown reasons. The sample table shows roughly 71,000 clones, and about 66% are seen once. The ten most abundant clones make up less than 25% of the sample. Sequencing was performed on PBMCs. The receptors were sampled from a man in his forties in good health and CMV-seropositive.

The CDR3 here is CASNKLRQHGYTF. For the CDR3, the DNA is TGTGCCAGCAACAAACTACGACAGCATGGCTACACCTTC. This rearrangement joins TRBV6-6 to TRBJ1-2; D may be TRBD1 (5 bases). Germline V gene data show CDR1 as MNHNY and CDR2 as SVGAGI (reference sequence). Between the trimmed V and J ends, which lost 7 bases and 6 bases, there was a span of 15 bases. The CDR3 consists of 13 residues.

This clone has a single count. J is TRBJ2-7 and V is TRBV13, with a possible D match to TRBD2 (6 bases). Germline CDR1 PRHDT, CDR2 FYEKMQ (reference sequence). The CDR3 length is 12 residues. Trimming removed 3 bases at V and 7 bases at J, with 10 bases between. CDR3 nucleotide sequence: TGTGCCAGCAGCTTTTCTCGGGGGGAGCAGTACTTC. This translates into CASSFSRGEQYF.

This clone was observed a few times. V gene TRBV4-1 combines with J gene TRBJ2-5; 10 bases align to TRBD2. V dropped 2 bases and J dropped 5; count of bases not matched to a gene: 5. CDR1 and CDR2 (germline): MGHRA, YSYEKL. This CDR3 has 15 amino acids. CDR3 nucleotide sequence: TGCGCCAGCAGCCAACAAATGACTAGCGGGGAGACCCAGTACTTC. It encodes CASSQQMTSGETQYF.

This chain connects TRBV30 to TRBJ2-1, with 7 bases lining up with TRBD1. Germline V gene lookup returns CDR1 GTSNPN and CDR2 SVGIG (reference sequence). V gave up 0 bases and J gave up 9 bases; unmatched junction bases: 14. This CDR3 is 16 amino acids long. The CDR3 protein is CAWSVGVAGGSVEQFF. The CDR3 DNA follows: TGTGCCTGGAGTGTAGGGGTGGCAGGGGGTTCAGTTGAGCAGTTCTTC.

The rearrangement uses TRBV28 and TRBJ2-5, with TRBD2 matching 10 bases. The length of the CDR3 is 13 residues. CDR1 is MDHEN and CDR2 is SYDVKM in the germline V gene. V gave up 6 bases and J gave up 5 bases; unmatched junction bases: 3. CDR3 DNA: TGTGCCAGCAGCAGCGGGGGGGTCGAGACCCAGTACTTC. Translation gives CASSSGGVETQYF. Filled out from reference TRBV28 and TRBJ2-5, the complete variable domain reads DVKVTQSSRYLVKRTGEKVFLECVQDMDHENMFWYRQDPGLGLRLIYFSYDVKMKEKGDIPEGYSVSREKKERFSLILESASTNQTSMYLCASSSGGVETQYFGPGTRLLVL.

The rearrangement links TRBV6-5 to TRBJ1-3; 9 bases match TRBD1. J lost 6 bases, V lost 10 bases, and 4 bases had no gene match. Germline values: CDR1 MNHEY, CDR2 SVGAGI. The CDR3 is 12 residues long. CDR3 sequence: CATRTGVNTIYF. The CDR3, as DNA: TGTGCCACCCGGACAGGGGTAAACACCATATATTTT.

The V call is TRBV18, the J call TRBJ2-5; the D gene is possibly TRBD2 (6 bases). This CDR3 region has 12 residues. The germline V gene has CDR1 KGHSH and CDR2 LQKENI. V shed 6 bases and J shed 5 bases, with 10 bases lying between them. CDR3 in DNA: TGTGCCAGCTCTTACCGGGGGGAGACCCAGTACTTC. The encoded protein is CASSYRGETQYF.

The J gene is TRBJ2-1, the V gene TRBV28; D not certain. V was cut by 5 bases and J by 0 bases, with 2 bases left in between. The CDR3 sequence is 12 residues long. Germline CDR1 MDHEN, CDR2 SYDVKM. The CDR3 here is CASSLSYNEQFF. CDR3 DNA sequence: TGTGCCAGCAGTCTCTCCTACAATGAGCAGTTCTTC.

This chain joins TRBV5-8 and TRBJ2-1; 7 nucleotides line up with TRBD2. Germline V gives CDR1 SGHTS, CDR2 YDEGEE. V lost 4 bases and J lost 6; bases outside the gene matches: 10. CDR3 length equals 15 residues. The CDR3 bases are TGTGCCAGCAGCAGGGGACTATACTATTTCAATGAGCAGTTCTTC. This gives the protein CASSRGLYYFNEQFF. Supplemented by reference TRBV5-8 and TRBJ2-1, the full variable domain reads EAGVTQSPTHLIKTRGQQATLRCSPISGHTSVYWYQQALGLGLQFLLWYDEGEERNRGNFPPRFSGRQFPNYSSELNVNALELEDSALYLCASSRGLYYFNEQFFGPGTRLTVL.

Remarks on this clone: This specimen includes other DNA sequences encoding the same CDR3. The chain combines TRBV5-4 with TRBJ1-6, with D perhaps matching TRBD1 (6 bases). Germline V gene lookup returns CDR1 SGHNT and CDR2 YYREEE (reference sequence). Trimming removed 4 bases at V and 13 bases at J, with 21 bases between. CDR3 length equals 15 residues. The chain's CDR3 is CASSGSTGFASPLHF. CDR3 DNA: TGTGCCAGCAGCGGTTCTACAGGGTTTGCTTCCCCCCTCCACTTT.

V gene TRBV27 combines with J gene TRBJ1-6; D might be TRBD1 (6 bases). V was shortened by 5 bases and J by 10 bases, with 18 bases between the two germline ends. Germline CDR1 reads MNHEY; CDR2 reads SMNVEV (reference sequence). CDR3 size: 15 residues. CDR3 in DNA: TGTGCCAGCAGTCTCAGACAGGTGAGCTGGTCACCCCTCCACTTT. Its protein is CASSLRQVSWSPLHF.

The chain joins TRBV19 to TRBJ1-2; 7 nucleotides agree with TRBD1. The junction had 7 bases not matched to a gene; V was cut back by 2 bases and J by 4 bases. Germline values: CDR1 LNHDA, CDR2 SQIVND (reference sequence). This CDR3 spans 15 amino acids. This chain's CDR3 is CASSISQGVGYGYTF. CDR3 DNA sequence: TGTGCCAGTAGTATATCTCAGGGGGTGGGCTATGGCTACACCTTC.

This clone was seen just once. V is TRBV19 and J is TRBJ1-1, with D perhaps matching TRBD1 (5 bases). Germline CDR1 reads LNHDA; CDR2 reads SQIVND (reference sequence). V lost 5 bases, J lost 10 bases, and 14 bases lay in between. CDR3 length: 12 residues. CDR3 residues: CASSPGEAGAFF. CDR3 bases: TGTGCCAGTAGTCCGGGGGAGGCGGGAGCTTTCTTT.

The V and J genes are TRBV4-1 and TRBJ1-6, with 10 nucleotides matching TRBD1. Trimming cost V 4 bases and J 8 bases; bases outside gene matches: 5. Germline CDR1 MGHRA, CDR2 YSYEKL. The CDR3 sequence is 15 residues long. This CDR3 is CASSRVGQGDSPLHF. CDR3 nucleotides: TGCGCCAGCAGCCGCGTAGGACAGGGGGATTCACCCCTCCACTTT.

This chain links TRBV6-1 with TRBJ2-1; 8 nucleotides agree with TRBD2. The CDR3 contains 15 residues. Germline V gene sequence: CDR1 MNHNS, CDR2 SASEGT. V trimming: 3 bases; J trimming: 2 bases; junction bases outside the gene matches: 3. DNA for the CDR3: TGTGCCAGCAGTGAGTCAGCGGGGGCCTACAATGAGCAGTTCTTC. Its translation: CASSESAGAYNEQFF.